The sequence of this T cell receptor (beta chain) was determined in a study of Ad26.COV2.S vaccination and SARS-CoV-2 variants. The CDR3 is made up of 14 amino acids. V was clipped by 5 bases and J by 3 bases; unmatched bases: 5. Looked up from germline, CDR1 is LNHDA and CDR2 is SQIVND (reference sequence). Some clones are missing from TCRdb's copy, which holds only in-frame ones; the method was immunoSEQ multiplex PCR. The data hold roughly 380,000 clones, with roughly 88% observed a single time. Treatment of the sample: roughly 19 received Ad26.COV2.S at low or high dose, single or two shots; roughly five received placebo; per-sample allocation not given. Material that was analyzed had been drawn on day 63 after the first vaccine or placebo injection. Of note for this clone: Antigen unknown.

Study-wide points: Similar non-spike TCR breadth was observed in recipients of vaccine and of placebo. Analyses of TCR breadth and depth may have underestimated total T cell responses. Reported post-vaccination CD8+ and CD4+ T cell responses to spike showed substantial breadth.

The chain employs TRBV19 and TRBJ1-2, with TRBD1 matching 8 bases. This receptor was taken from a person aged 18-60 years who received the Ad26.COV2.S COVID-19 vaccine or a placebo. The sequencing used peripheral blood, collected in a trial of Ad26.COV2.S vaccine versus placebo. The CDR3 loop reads CASSYRGSDYGYTF. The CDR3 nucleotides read TGTGCCAGTAGTTACAGGGGGAGCGACTATGGCTACACCTTC.